The T cell receptor beta chain under discussion was sequenced for a study of cytomegalovirus exposure and HLA in healthy donors. Study findings and constraints: The authors listed over 150 TCR beta chains as cytomegalovirus-associated. Most TCR sequences proved rare, with some public TCRs found in many donors.

Deletions cut 1 base from V and 5 bases from J, with 8 bases between. The germline V gene has CDR1 LGHNA and CDR2 YSLEER. The CDR3 is made up of 13 amino acids. As for this clone: Antigen unknown.

PCR employed 60 Vbeta and 13 Jbeta primers. The assay was immunoSEQ multiplex PCR, and TCRdb's table has in-frame clones only and misses some. Altogether about 130,000 clones are present, roughly 79% being singletons, with the ten largest covering approximately 1.7%. The chain recombines TRBV4-3 with TRBJ1-1; no definite D call. Sequencing was carried out using PBMCs. This clonotype was sampled from a woman aged 45-65 years in good health and CMV-seronegative. The CDR3 loop reads CASSQVAGTEAFF. For the CDR3, the DNA is TGCGCCAGCAGCCAAGTAGCTGGGACTGAAGCTTTCTTT.